A selection of T cell receptor beta chains follows, all from one sample in a study of T cells after posttransplantation cyclophosphamide. Measured with immunoSEQ multiplex PCR; TCRdb has only the in-frame clones, and not every one. The sample has tens of thousands of clones; 73% are singletons. Material for sequencing was memory CD4+ T cells sorted from PBMCs. The receptors were gathered from a woman in her sixties in good health, CMV-negative, and a related stem cell transplant donor. Both conserved end residues are part of each CDR3. A D gene is named only where the DNA matches it firmly. Rows may omit the clone size; those that give it use once, few, many or a size class.

>TRBJ1-1|TRBD1|TRBV6-4|.
CASRDTDRLHTEAFF
TGTGCCAGCAGAGATACGGACAGGTTACACACTGAAGCTTTCTTT
>TRBJ2-3|TRBD2|TRBV5-5|.
CASSFLSGGVTDTQYF
TGTGCCAGCAGTTTCCTTAGCGGGGGGGTCACAGATACGCAGTATTTT
>TRBJ2-7|TRBD1|TRBV4-2|few
CASSYGQGNEQYF
TGTGCCAGCAGCTATGGACAGGGCAACGAGCAGTACTTC
>TRBJ2-3|.|TRBV6-5|.
CASSLIAADTQYF
TGTGCCAGCAGTTTGATAGCGGCAGATACGCAGTATTTT
>TRBJ2-1|TRBD1|TRBV18|few
CASSPTGGYNEQFF
TGTGCCAGCTCACCAACAGGGGGATACAATGAGCAGTTCTTC
>TRBJ2-3|.|TRBV21-1|.
CASSLGALGGTTDTQYF
TGTGCCAGCAGCCTTGGGGCACTAGGGGGCACCACAGATACGCAGTATTTT
>TRBJ1-5|.|TRBV6-6|few
CASSYSGGGDQPQHF
TGTGCCAGCAGTTACTCGGGGGGTGGGGATCAGCCCCAGCATTTT
>TRBJ1-2|.|TRBV30|.
CAWSVLIAGFRRNGYTF
TGTGCCTGGAGTGTACTAATTGCAGGGTTTCGTAGGAATGGCTACACCTTC
>TRBJ1-3|.|TRBV28|.
CASQGVRDYGNTIYF
TGTGCCAGTCAGGGCGTCAGGGATTACGGAAACACCATATATTTT
>TRBJ2-5|.|TRBV19|.
CASSSREETQYF
TGTGCCAGTAGTTCCCGTGAGGAGACCCAGTACTTC
>TRBJ2-1|.|TRBV4-3|.
CASSQARGDRYNEQFF
TGCGCCAGCAGCCAAGCAAGGGGCGATAGATACAATGAGCAGTTCTTC
>TRBJ2-7|.|TRBV6-6|few
CASSQQGSYEQYF
TGTGCCAGCAGTCAACAGGGCTCCTACGAGCAGTACTTC
>TRBJ1-6|.|TRBV7-3|.
CASSLESSYNSPLHF
TGTGCCAGCAGCCTAGAGAGCTCCTATAATTCACCCCTCCACTTT
>TRBJ1-1|TRBD1|TRBV7-2|.
CASSLLGTASTEAFF
TGTGCCAGCAGCTTATTAGGGACAGCCAGCACTGAAGCTTTCTTT
>TRBJ1-6|.|TRBV7-3|once
CASSVRGGNSPLHF
TGTGCCAGCAGCGTGAGAGGGGGTAATTCACCCCTCCACTTT
>TRBJ2-7|TRBD2|TRBV28|.
CASSPQRGRVDEQYF
TGTGCCAGCAGCCCCCAGCGCGGGAGGGTTGACGAGCAGTACTTC
>TRBJ2-1|TRBD1|TRBV29-1|.
CSARDRGQNEQFF
TGCAGCGCCCGGGACAGGGGGCAAAATGAGCAGTTCTTC
>TRBJ2-2|.|TRBV1|.
CTSSQEVSGGAPGELFF
TGCACCAGCAGCCAAGAGGTAAGCGGGGGGGCTCCCGGGGAGCTGTTTTTT
>TRBJ2-2|TRBD2|TRBV7-7|once
CASSSGLAATGELFF
TGTGCTAGCAGTTCGGGACTAGCAGCCACGGGGGAGCTGTTTTTT
>TRBJ2-5|TRBD2|TRBV5-1|.
CASSLEGLAGGLKTQYF
TGCGCCAGCAGCTTGGAGGGGTTAGCGGGAGGGTTGAAGACCCAGTACTTC
>TRBJ1-2|.|TRBV27|few
CASSSHASRIYTF
TGTGCCAGCAGTTCCCACGCGTCGAGGATCTACACCTTC
>TRBJ2-7|TRBD1|TRBV5-1|.
CASSLRQQTGMNWNEQYF
TGCGCCAGCAGCCTCCGTCAACAGACAGGGATGAATTGGAACGAGCAGTACTTC
>TRBJ2-2|.|TRBV6-6|.
CASSGRQGSSPGELFF
TGTGCCAGCAGTGGAAGGCAGGGTAGTTCCCCCGGGGAGCTGTTTTTT
>TRBJ1-1|TRBD1|TRBV5-6|.
CASSLGYRGDTEAFF
TGTGCCAGCAGCTTGGGGTACAGGGGGGACACTGAAGCTTTCTTT
>TRBJ2-1|TRBD2|TRBV5-1|.
CASSLAVASGDNEQFF
TGCGCCAGCAGCTTGGCCGTCGCTAGCGGAGACAATGAGCAGTTCTTC
>TRBJ1-4|.|TRBV28|.
CASSMGRGGHEKLFF
TGTGCCAGCAGTATGGGACGTGGAGGGCATGAAAAACTGTTTTTT
>TRBJ1-1|.|TRBV4-1|once
CASSQVVTPRPEAFF
TGCGCCAGCAGCCAAGTCGTCACCCCGCGGCCTGAAGCTTTCTTT
>TRBJ2-5|TRBD2|TRBV28|.
CASSPREEEETQYF
TGTGCCAGCAGTCCCCGGGAGGAGGAGGAGACCCAGTACTTC
>TRBJ2-6|.|TRBV4-3|once
CASSQGRQIGANVLTF
TGCGCCAGCAGCCAGGGTCGACAGATTGGGGCCAACGTCCTGACTTTC
>TRBJ2-5|.|TRBV5-1|.
CASSLAGETQYF
TGCGCCAGCAGCTTGGCCGGTGAGACCCAGTACTTC
>TRBJ2-1|TRBD2|TRBV9|once
CASSVVAGGYNEQFF
TGTGCCAGCAGCGTAGTTGCGGGGGGCTACAATGAGCAGTTCTTC
>TRBJ2-1|TRBD1|TRBV18|.
CASSQTGGGRNEQFF
TGTGCCAGCTCACAGACAGGGGGCGGAAGGAATGAGCAGTTCTTC
>TRBJ2-7|.|TRBV7-2|.
CASSLSAGSYEQYF
TGTGCCAGCAGCTTAAGCGCGGGGTCCTACGAGCAGTACTTC
>TRBJ2-1|.|TRBV5-1|.
CASSPQGPFNNEQFF
TGCGCCAGCAGTCCACAGGGACCATTCAACAATGAGCAGTTCTTC
>TRBJ1-2|TRBD1|TRBV28|.
CASSHGQAGGYTF
TGTGCCAGCAGTCACGGACAGGCCGGGGGCTACACCTTC
>TRBJ1-2|.|TRBV6-6|.
CASSYSNTGRDGYTF
TGTGCCAGCAGTTACTCTAACACCGGGCGGGATGGCTACACCTTC
>TRBJ1-1|TRBD1|TRBV28|.
CASSPGGSNTEAFF
TGTGCCAGCAGTCCAGGGGGCTCGAACACTGAAGCTTTCTTT
>TRBJ2-2|.|TRBV7-2|.
CASSRSADGELFF
TGTGCCAGCAGCCGTTCTGCGGACGGGGAGCTGTTTTTT
>TRBJ1-3|TRBD1|TRBV5-1|.
CASSSTGGSGNTIYF
TGCGCCAGCAGCAGTACAGGGGGTAGCGGAAACACCATATATTTT
>TRBJ2-3|TRBD1|TRBV12-5|.
CASGLGDRGYGDTQYF
TGTGCTAGTGGTTTGGGTGACAGGGGTTATGGAGATACGCAGTATTTT
>TRBJ1-2|TRBD1|TRBV6-5|few
CATATGESIGYTF
TGTGCCACCGCGACAGGGGAGAGTATTGGCTACACCTTC
>TRBJ1-1|.|TRBV5-1|.
CASKLEDVTEAFF
TGCGCCAGCAAATTGGAGGATGTTACTGAAGCTTTCTTT
>TRBJ2-6|TRBD1|TRBV6-5|.
CASSNFDRAGANVLTF
TGTGCCAGCAGTAACTTTGACAGGGCTGGGGCCAACGTCCTGACTTTC
>TRBJ2-7|TRBD2|TRBV6-1|.
CASRPQLAGDYEQYF
TGTGCCAGCAGGCCACAATTAGCGGGCGACTACGAGCAGTACTTC
>TRBJ1-2|TRBD1|TRBV5-1|.
CASSPTGQGNGYTF
TGCGCCAGCAGCCCGACGGGACAGGGGAACGGCTACACCTTC
>TRBJ2-3|TRBD2|TRBV5-1|.
CASSLGLAGADTQYF
TGCGCCAGCAGCTTAGGACTAGCGGGAGCAGATACGCAGTATTTT
>TRBJ2-1|.|TRBV15|.
CATSIGGASSYNEQFF
TGTGCCACCAGCATAGGCGGTGCGAGCTCCTACAATGAGCAGTTCTTC
>TRBJ1-2|TRBD1|TRBV5-1|.
CASSLDRGGYTF
TGCGCCAGCAGCTTGGACAGGGGTGGCTACACCTTC
>TRBJ1-5|.|TRBV2|.
CASSGEGRGQPQHF
TGTGCCAGCAGTGGGGAGGGGAGGGGTCAGCCCCAGCATTTT
>TRBJ2-1|TRBD1|TRBV5-1|few
CASSPQGSAYNEQFF
TGCGCCAGCAGCCCACAGGGGTCGGCTTACAATGAGCAGTTCTTC
>TRBJ2-7|TRBD2|TRBV4-1|.
CASSQGLAGVYEQYF
TGCGCCAGCAGCCAAGGACTAGCGGGAGTATACGAGCAGTACTTC
>TRBJ2-3|.|TRBV9|.
CASSVLADGTDTQYF
TGTGCCAGCAGCGTCTTAGCGGATGGCACAGATACGCAGTATTTT
>TRBJ2-3|.|TRBV19|.
CASSILGGTDTQYF
TGTGCCAGTAGTATCCTAGGAGGCACAGATACGCAGTATTTT
>TRBJ1-6|.|TRBV10-2|few
CASTGEKYSPLHF
TGCGCCAGCACGGGGGAGAAGTATTCACCCCTCCACTTT
>TRBJ1-1|.|TRBV19|few
CASLPGIYNTEAFF
TGTGCCAGTTTACCAGGGATATATAACACTGAAGCTTTCTTT
>TRBJ2-7|.|TRBV19|.
CASSTPGSTYEQYF
TGTGCCAGTAGTACCCCGGGATCAACCTACGAGCAGTACTTC
>TRBJ1-2|.|TRBV28|.
CASSPPRTYGYTF
TGTGCCAGCAGCCCCCCCAGGACTTATGGCTACACCTTC